This T cell receptor beta chain was captured by sequencing in a study of shared clonotypes between healthy human individuals. Measured with immunoSEQ multiplex PCR; TCRdb has only the in-frame clones, and not every one. The sample consists of roughly 2.5 million clones, roughly nine tenths of them appearing once. Findings and caveats of the study: What naive subsets generally showed was a larger estimated richness than memory subsets showed.

Of note for this clone: Its specificity is unknown.

In germline, CDR1 is LNHDA, CDR2 SQIVND (reference sequence). CDR3 length equals 13 residues. Trimming removed 7 bases at V and 1 base at J, with 10 bases between. This chain links TRBV19 with TRBJ1-1; the D gene is possibly TRBD1 (5 bases). Sequenced material: naive CD4+ T cells sorted from blood. Subset in this sample: CD45RA+ positively selected. This receptor was obtained from a man between 18 and 29 years old in good health. The CDR3 DNA follows: TGTGCCAGTAATCTAGGACAGAACACTGAAGCTTTCTTT. This sequence encodes CASNLGQNTEAFF.